This T cell receptor beta chain stems from a study of immune reconstitution after stem cell transplant in scleroderma. MiXCR, run by TCRdb on the RT-PCR reads, gives a single entry per CDR3 protein. Among thousands of distinct CDR3 sequences listed, 6% to 6.5% were seen once. V gave up 11 bases and J gave up 4 bases; unmatched junction bases: 6. This CDR3 region has 14 residues. The germline gives CDR1 SGHTA, CDR2 FQGTGA. Judged by abundance, this clonotype is large (0.1 to 1%). The TCR sequence derives from a female donor with systemic sclerosis. The chain uses TRBV7-3 and TRBJ1-5, with TRBD1 identical over 12 bases. This specimen was acquired before or after autologous hematopoietic stem cell transplantation (not recorded which). CDR3 in amino acids: CAPGTGGGNQPQHF. The CDR3 coding sequence is TGTGCCCCCGGGACAGGGGGCGGGAATCAGCCCCAGCATTTT.